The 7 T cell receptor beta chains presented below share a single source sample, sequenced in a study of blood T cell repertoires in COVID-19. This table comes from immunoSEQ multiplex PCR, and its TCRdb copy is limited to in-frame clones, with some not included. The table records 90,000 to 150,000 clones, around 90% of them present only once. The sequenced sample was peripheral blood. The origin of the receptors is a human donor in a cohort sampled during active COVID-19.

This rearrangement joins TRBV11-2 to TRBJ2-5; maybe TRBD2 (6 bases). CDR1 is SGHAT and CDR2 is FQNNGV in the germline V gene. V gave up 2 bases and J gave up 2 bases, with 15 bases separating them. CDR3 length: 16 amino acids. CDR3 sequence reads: CASSLWRRAGQETQYF. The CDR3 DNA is TGTGCCAGCAGCTTATGGAGGAGGGCAGGGCAAGAGACCCAGTACTTC.

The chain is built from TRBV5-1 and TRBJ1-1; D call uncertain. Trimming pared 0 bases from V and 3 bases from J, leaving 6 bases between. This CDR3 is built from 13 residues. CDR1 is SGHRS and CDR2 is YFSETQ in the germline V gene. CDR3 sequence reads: CASSLAGDTEAFF. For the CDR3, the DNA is TGCGCCAGCAGCTTGGCCGGAGACACTGAAGCTTTCTTT.

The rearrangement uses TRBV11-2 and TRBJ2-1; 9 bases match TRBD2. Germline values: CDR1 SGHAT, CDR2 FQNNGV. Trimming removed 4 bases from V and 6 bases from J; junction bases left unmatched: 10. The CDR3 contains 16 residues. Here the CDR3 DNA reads TGTGCCAGCAGCTCATGGAGGGGGGGACTAGCCAATGAGCAGTTCTTC. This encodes CASSSWRGGLANEQFF.

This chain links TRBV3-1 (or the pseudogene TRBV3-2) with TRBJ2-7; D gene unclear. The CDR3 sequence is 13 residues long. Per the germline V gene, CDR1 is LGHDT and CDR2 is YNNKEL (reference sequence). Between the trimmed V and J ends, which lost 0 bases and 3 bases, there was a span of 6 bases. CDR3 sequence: CASSQDPFYEQYF. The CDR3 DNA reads TGTGCCAGCAGCCAAGACCCTTTCTACGAGCAGTACTTC.

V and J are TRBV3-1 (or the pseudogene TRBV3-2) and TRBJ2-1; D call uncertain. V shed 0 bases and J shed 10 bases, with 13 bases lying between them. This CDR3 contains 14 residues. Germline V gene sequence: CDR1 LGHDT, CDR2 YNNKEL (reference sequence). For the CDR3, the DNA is TGTGCCAGCAGCCAAGATCTTAGCCCCCAGGAGCAGTTCTTC. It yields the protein CASSQDLSPQEQFF.

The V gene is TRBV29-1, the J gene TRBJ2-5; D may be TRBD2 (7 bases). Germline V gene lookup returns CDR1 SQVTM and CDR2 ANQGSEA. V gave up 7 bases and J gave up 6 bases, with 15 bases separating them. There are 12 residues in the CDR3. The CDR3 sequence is CSALRGAQTQYF. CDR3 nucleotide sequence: TGCAGCGCACTCCGGGGGGCGCAGACCCAGTACTTC.

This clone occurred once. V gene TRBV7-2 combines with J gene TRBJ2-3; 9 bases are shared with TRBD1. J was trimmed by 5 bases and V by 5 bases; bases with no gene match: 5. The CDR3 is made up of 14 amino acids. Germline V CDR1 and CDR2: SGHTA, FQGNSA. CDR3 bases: TGTGCCAGCAGCGCACAGGGGGCTGGAGATACGCAGTATTTT. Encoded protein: CASSAQGAGDTQYF.